This T cell receptor (beta chain) was sequenced in a study of shared clonotypes between healthy human individuals. The study's findings and limits: The expectation was that sequencing depth would affect clonotype sharing among donors.

Germline V gene lookup returns CDR1 SGHRS and CDR2 YFSETQ. The CDR3 covers 13 residues. With 5 bases removed from V and 1 base from J, the gap between germline ends came to 7 bases. As for this clone: Its antigen is currently unknown.

Donors were healthy HIV-negative adults without recently reported acute infections or vaccinations. Here immunoSEQ multiplex PCR was the method, and the copy in TCRdb shows in-frame clones only, minus some. The profile shows 2,500,000 or so clones, around 90% of them singletons. The TCR sequence derives from a young man in good health. Some clones in this sample may be carry-over from other donors' samples. The J gene is TRBJ1-3, the V gene TRBV5-1, with D possibly matching TRBD1 (5 bases). Sequences were obtained from naive CD4+ T cells from PBMCs. The subset: CD45RA+ positively selected. The CDR3 protein is CASRTESGNTIYF. CDR3 nucleotides: TGCGCCAGCAGGACAGAGTCTGGAAACACCATATATTTT.